This record looks at one T cell receptor beta chain sequence and its context. TCRdb re-derived calls from the 5' RACE reads in MiXCR, one entry per CDR3 protein. The sample contains hundreds of thousands of distinct CDR3 sequences, roughly 24% of which appear only once. Trimming shortened V by 0 bases and J by 7 bases, and 16 bases separated the two germline ends. This CDR3 has 16 amino acids. Germline lookup yields CDR1 MNHEY and CDR2 SVGAGI. The data belong to a study of CD8 T cells in ankylosing spondylitis. The chain is built from TRBV6-5 and TRBJ2-1; D possibly uses TRBD1 or TRBD2 (6 bases each). Sequenced material: blood, either unsorted or a sorted T cell fraction (not recorded which). This TCR derives from a male donor with ankylosing spondylitis or in good health (not recorded which). CDR3 protein: CASSYSSSGGGNEQFF. CDR3 bases: TGTGCCAGCAGTTACTCGTCGAGCGGAGGGGGGAATGAGCAGTTCTTC.